The 22 T cell receptor beta chains in this list originate from one sample, sequenced in a study of cytomegalovirus exposure and HLA in healthy donors. PCR used 60 Vbeta primers and 13 Jbeta primers. Libraries were prepared by immunoSEQ multiplex PCR; TCRdb keeps only in-frame clonotypes and omits some of them. Its table lists over 60,000 clones. Input material: PBMCs. The source is a female donor in good health and CMV-seropositive.

The genes are TRBV7-6 and TRBJ1-4; TRBD1 matches at 8 bases. V lost 0 bases and J lost 0; bases outside the gene matches: 12. Per the germline V gene, CDR1 is SGHVS and CDR2 is FNYEAQ. The CDR3 has 20 residues. CDR3 DNA sequence: TGTGCCAGCAGCTTAGCGGTCGCTGCTCAGGGGGCGGCAACTAATGAAAAACTGTTTTTT. Protein: CASSLAVAAQGAATNEKLFF. The whole variable domain, remainder taken from reference TRBV7-6 and TRBJ1-4, is GAGVSQSPRYKVTKRGQDVALRCDPISGHVSLYWYRQALGQGPEFLTYFNYEAQQDKSGLPNDRFSAERPEGSISTLTIQRTEQRDSAMYRCASSLAVAAQGAATNEKLFFGSGTQLSVL.

J is TRBJ2-1 and V is TRBV9; 9 bases align to TRBD2. Germline lookup yields CDR1 SGDLS and CDR2 YYNGEE. The CDR3 extends over 16 amino acids. J gave up 6 bases and V 3 bases, and 10 bases lay outside the gene matches. The CDR3 spells CASSESASGIGNEQFF. In nucleotides, the CDR3 is TGTGCCAGCAGCGAGTCGGCTAGCGGGATCGGCAATGAGCAGTTCTTC.

This chain connects TRBV6-6 to TRBJ1-5; D perhaps matches TRBD1 (6 bases). The CDR3 runs 13 residues. Trimming cost V 6 bases and J 8 bases, with 14 bases left between them. Germline CDR1 is MNHNY and CDR2 is SVGAGI (reference sequence). The CDR3 nucleotides are TGTGCCAGCAGCCACAGGGTTAACGAGCCCCAGCATTTT. As protein: CASSHRVNEPQHF.

The rearrangement links TRBV5-1 to TRBJ2-7, with 9 bases aligning to TRBD1. V trimming: 0 bases; J trimming: 2 bases; junction bases outside the gene matches: 3. This CDR3 contains 15 residues. Per the germline V gene, CDR1 is SGHRS and CDR2 is YFSETQ. CDR3 DNA: TGCGCCAGCAGCTTGGCCGGGACAGGGCCCTACGAGCAGTACTTC. As protein: CASSLAGTGPYEQYF.

The V and J genes are TRBV29-1 and TRBJ1-1, with D hard to call. V gave up 7 bases and J gave up 1 base, with 4 bases separating them. The CDR3 runs 10 residues. Looked up from germline, CDR1 is SQVTM and CDR2 is ANQGSEA. For the CDR3, the DNA is TGCAGCGCAGGGAACACTGAAGCTTTCTTT. Translating it yields CSAGNTEAFF.

This rearrangement joins TRBV7-2 to TRBJ1-1; D uncertain. Trimming pared 1 base from V and 8 bases from J, leaving 11 bases between. The CDR3 spans 13 residues. The germline V gene encodes CDR1 SGHTA and CDR2 FQGNSA. The CDR3 spells CASSLVRGNEAFF. The CDR3 DNA reads TGTGCCAGCAGCTTAGTCCGAGGGAACGAAGCTTTCTTT.

As to this clone: This same CDR3 is encoded by further DNA sequences in the sample. The V call is TRBV6-5, the J call TRBJ2-5; TRBD1 agrees at 9 bases. V trimming: 0 bases; J trimming: 5 bases; junction bases outside the gene matches: 7. The germline CDR1 and CDR2 sequences are MNHEY and SVGAGI. CDR3 size: 16 residues. CDR3 loop: CASSYSGQGREETQYF. As DNA, the CDR3 is TGTGCCAGCAGTTACTCCGGACAGGGGAGAGAGGAGACCCAGTACTTC.

J is TRBJ1-3 and V is TRBV9, with TRBD1 identical over 9 bases. The ends lost 4 bases at V and 2 bases at J; junction bases unmatched: 10. Germline V lookup: CDR1 SGDLS, CDR2 YYNGEE. The CDR3 is 17 amino acids. CDR3: CASSPGTGPVPGNTIYF. The CDR3 DNA reads as TGTGCCAGCAGCCCAGGGACAGGGCCCGTCCCTGGAAACACCATATATTTT.

The CDR3 coding sequence is TGTGCCACCAGCAGAGATGTGTCCAGGGGGCCTCAGCCCCAGCATTTT. It yields the protein CATSRDVSRGPQPQHF. This chain connects TRBV15 to TRBJ1-5; 8 bases are a match to TRBD1. Losses at the gene ends were 0 bases for V and 6 bases for J; bases not matched to a gene: 7. From germline, CDR1 is LNHNV and CDR2 YYDKDF (reference sequence). This CDR3 region has 16 residues.

The chain is built from TRBV18 and TRBJ2-1; a weak D match, TRBD2 (5 bases). This CDR3 spans 13 amino acids. The V and J ends lost 3 bases and 2 bases respectively, with 5 bases between them. In germline, CDR1 is KGHSH, CDR2 LQKENI. CDR3 DNA: TGTGCCAGCTCACCCGGGACCTACAATGAGCAGTTCTTC. Its protein is CASSPGTYNEQFF.

The V call is TRBV18, the J call TRBJ2-5; D gene uncertain. This CDR3 comprises 16 residues. The V and J ends lost 1 base and 0 bases respectively, with 12 bases between them. In germline, CDR1 is KGHSH, CDR2 LQKENI. CDR3 in DNA: TGTGCCAGCTCACCACGCACAGATCCGTACCAAGAGACCCAGTACTTC. It encodes CASSPRTDPYQETQYF.

This chain connects TRBV19 to TRBJ1-5; D ambiguous. The CDR3 is made up of 15 amino acids. CDR1 and CDR2 from the germline V gene are LNHDA and SQIVND (reference sequence). The germline V and J ends were trimmed by 6 bases and 7 bases, with 19 bases remaining between them. The CDR3 coding sequence is TGTGCCAGTAGCACTACCGAGACGCGCGGGCAGCCCCAGCATTTT. Amino acid sequence: CASSTTETRGQPQHF.

The rearrangement links TRBV28 to TRBJ1-5, with D perhaps matching TRBD1 (5 bases). The CDR3 consists of 16 residues. The ends were cut back, 3 bases at V and 0 bases at J, with 12 bases in the middle. Germline-derived CDR1 and CDR2 are MDHEN and SYDVKM. The CDR3 loop reads CASSFGGINSNQPQHF. As DNA, the CDR3 is TGTGCCAGCAGTTTCGGGGGGATTAATAGCAATCAGCCCCAGCATTTT.

The chain uses TRBV19 and TRBJ1-5; no clear D gene. The CDR3 covers 14 residues. Per germline, CDR1 LNHDA and CDR2 SQIVND (reference sequence). V dropped 1 base and J dropped 2 bases, with 6 bases sitting between them. The CDR3 is CASSIAHGNQPQHF. CDR3 DNA: TGTGCCAGTAGTATAGCACACGGCAATCAGCCCCAGCATTTT.

The V call is TRBV11-2, the J call TRBJ2-3; possible D gene TRBD1, 5 bases. The V end was cut by 5 bases, the J end by 4 bases, with 22 bases between. The CDR3 length is 17 residues. CDR1 is SGHAT and CDR2 is FQNNGV in the germline V gene. The CDR3, as DNA: TGTGCCAGCAGCCCTCATGTCAGGGTCGTGGTGGCAGATACGCAGTATTTT. It specifies CASSPHVRVVVADTQYF.

The CDR3 sequence: CASRRDRGLIYEQYF. CDR3 DNA sequence: TGTGCCAGCAGACGGGACAGGGGGCTAATCTACGAGCAGTACTTC. This chain joins TRBV6-6 and TRBJ2-7, with 12 bases aligning to TRBD1. This CDR3 is 15 amino acids long. Losses at the gene ends were 6 bases for V and 3 bases for J; bases not matched to a gene: 6. Per the germline V gene, CDR1 is MNHNY and CDR2 is SVGAGI (reference sequence).

The chain links TRBV30 to TRBJ2-1, with TRBD1 matching over 8 bases. The CDR3 length is 14 residues. The germline CDR1 and CDR2 sequences are GTSNPN and SVGIG (reference sequence). V trimming: 5 bases; J trimming: 5 bases; junction bases outside the gene matches: 8. CDR3 bases: TGTGCCTGGGGGACAGGACGAATGGACAATGAGCAGTTCTTC. Its translation: CAWGTGRMDNEQFF. The full variable domain, with the rest looked up from reference TRBV30 and TRBJ2-1, is SQTIHQWPATLVQPVGSPLSLECTVEGTSNPNLYWYRQAAGRGLQLLFYSVGIGQISSEVPQNLSASRPQDRQFILSSKKLLLSDSGFYLCAWGTGRMDNEQFFGPGTRLTVL.

The chain uses TRBV30 and TRBJ1-1; 7 bases are a match to TRBD1. The CDR3 contains 14 residues. The ends lost 2 bases at V and 1 base at J; junction bases unmatched: 4. Germline CDR1 and CDR2: GTSNPN and SVGIG (reference sequence). The CDR3 sequence: CAWSRGQPNTEAFF. CDR3 DNA: TGTGCCTGGAGTAGGGGACAGCCGAACACTGAAGCTTTCTTT.

This chain links TRBV28 with TRBJ1-5; no definite D call. There are 14 residues in the CDR3. Germline V gene data show CDR1 as MDHEN and CDR2 as SYDVKM. V was clipped by 5 bases and J by 4 bases, with 12 bases between them. The CDR3 DNA is TGTGCCAGCAGTCGAACCAGTAATAATCAGCCCCAGCATTTT. This gives the protein CASSRTSNNQPQHF.

The CDR3 here is CAWSPGHWMTTEAFF. CDR3 bases: TGTGCCTGGAGTCCGGGACACTGGATGACCACTGAAGCTTTCTTT. V usage is TRBV30 and J usage is TRBJ1-1; D may be TRBD1 (6 bases). CDR1 is GTSNPN and CDR2 is SVGIG in the germline V gene (reference sequence). The CDR3 runs 15 residues. Trimming removed 2 bases at V and 4 bases at J, with 17 bases between.

The chain uses TRBV5-1 and TRBJ1-3, with a weak D call TRBD1 (5 bases). Germline V lookup: CDR1 SGHRS, CDR2 YFSETQ. This CDR3 has 16 amino acids. Trimming cost V 4 bases and J 0 bases, with 14 bases left between them. CDR3 coding DNA: TGCGCCAGCAGCGGGGGAGGGGAAATCTCTGGAAACACCATATATTTT. Translated, it gives CASSGGGEISGNTIYF.

The chain carries TRBV4-3 and TRBJ2-2; tentative D call: TRBD1 (6 bases). V was pared by 0 bases and J by 6 bases, with 17 bases between. The CDR3 contains 17 residues. Germline V gene lookup returns CDR1 LGHNA and CDR2 YSLEER. The CDR3: CASSQDPYRDGSGELFF. The CDR3 coding sequence is TGCGCCAGCAGCCAAGATCCGTACAGGGACGGATCCGGGGAGCTGTTTTTT.